This T cell receptor beta chain was profiled in a study of T cell responses to AZD1222 COVID-19 vaccine. Across the whole study: Second-dose recipients at about 4 or about 12 weeks were treated as one pooled group.

Study-level points and caveats: Recipients of two AZD1222 doses showed rising Spike-specific TCR breadth and depth. Reportedly, nearly half the spike-specific TCRs target unmutated variant regions. Repertoires in all cases were sampled only once the peak T cell response had passed.

To note about this clone: Its antigen is not known.

Sequenced by immunoSEQ multiplex PCR; TCRdb stores in-frame clones only, minus some. The top ten hold roughly 2.3% of the sample, which has under 95,000 clones, around 86% seen once. The sequencing here drew on peripheral blood, taken on day 0 of AZD1222 vaccination. The clonotype comes from an adult in good health.

The CDR3 is CASSPPSAGTYEQYF. Written as DNA, the CDR3 is TGTGCCAGCTCACCACCATCAGCGGGAACCTACGAGCAGTACTTC. This chain joins TRBV18 and TRBJ2-7; TRBD2 matches 7 bases. The germline V gene has CDR1 KGHSH and CDR2 LQKENI. The length of the CDR3 is 15 residues. J was trimmed by 2 bases and V by 0 bases; bases with no gene match: 4. The whole variable domain, remainder taken from reference TRBV18 and TRBJ2-7, is NAGVMQNPRHLVRRRGQEARLRCSPMKGHSHVYWYRQLPEEGLKFMVYLQKENIIDESGMPKERFSAEFPKEGPSILRIQQVVRGDSAAYFCASSPPSAGTYEQYFGPGTRLTVT.